This TCR beta chain was identified during a study of memory CD4+ T cells and cytomegalovirus serostatus. Generated by immunoSEQ multiplex PCR, the TCRdb table keeps only in-frame clones and is missing some. This table holds approximately 60,000 clones, over 65% found once. Germline V CDR1 and CDR2: MDHEN, SYDVKM. This CDR3 has 15 residues. Germline trimming cut 6 bases from V and 1 base from J; bases unmatched to any gene: 3. On this clone itself: Its cognate antigen is unknown.

The sort gate was single viable CD3+CD4+CD8-CD45RO+ cells for memory CD4+ T cells. CMV serostatus came from serum IgG against pp150, pp28, p38, p52. Study-wide points: The CMV-associated TCR signature appears largely within the CD4+ memory repertoire.

The sequenced sample was memory CD4+ T cells from blood. This clonotype was sampled from an adult in good health and CMV-seropositive. The genes are TRBV28 and TRBJ2-1, with TRBD2 matching over 10 bases. The CDR3 is CASSTSGTSYNEQFF. The CDR3 coding sequence is TGTGCCAGCAGCACTAGCGGGACTTCCTACAATGAGCAGTTCTTC.